This TCR beta chain was identified during a study of T-cell reconstitution after alpha-beta-depleted transplantation in children. After removal of 5 bases from V and 3 bases from J, the junction contained 4 bases not matched to a gene. Germline lookup yields CDR1 SQVTM and CDR2 ANQGSEA. The CDR3 sequence is 12 residues long. Preparation of the TCRbeta library was carried out with unique molecular identifiers. TCRdb re-called the PCR reads with MiXCR, one entry per CDR3 protein. The sample lists some 390,000 distinct CDR3 sequences; over 20% were seen once. In its sample, this clonotype was seen many times.

The chain is built from TRBV29-1 and TRBJ2-7, with TRBD2 matching 7 bases. This clonotype originated in a human donor who donated a stem cell graft to a child with acute myeloid leukemia. Source: PBMCs from the stem cell graft donor, taken from the stem cell graft. The CDR3 DNA is TGCAGCGTTCGAACTAGCGTCTACGAGCAGTACTTC. Translating gives CSVRTSVYEQYF.